A selection of T cell receptor beta chains follows, all from one sample in a study of cytotoxic CD8 clonotypes in ibrutinib-treated CLL. Data came from immunoSEQ multiplex PCR; TCRdb stores just in-frame clones and leaves some out. This table has about 200,000 clones, over 55% appearing once. The material sequenced was PBMCs, taken after 24 months of ibrutinib treatment. The receptor source for this set is a human donor with chronic lymphocytic leukemia. The CDR3 runs from the conserved cysteine through the conserved F or W. A D gene is named only where the DNA matches it firmly. Clone size is stated in some rows and not others, as once, few, many or a class when expanded.

cdr3_aa: CASSQKTSDNQPQHF
cdr3_nt: TGTGCCAGCAGCCAGAAAACCAGTGACAATCAGCCCCAGCATTTT
d_call: -
j_call: TRBJ1-5
v_call: TRBV4-2
cdr3_length: 15
clone_size: few

cdr3_aa: CASSLADGLNTEAFF
cdr3_nt: TGTGCCAGCTCACTCGCGGACGGACTGAACACTGAAGCTTTCTTT
d_call: -
j_call: TRBJ1-1
v_call: TRBV18
cdr3_length: 15
clone_size: -

cdr3_aa: CASSSREPRNYGYTF
cdr3_nt: TGTGCCAGCAGCTCCCGGGAACCGAGAAACTATGGCTACACCTTC
d_call: -
j_call: TRBJ1-2
v_call: TRBV5-8
cdr3_length: 15
clone_size: -

cdr3_aa: CASGLTADTEAFF
cdr3_nt: TGCGCCAGCGGACTAACAGCGGACACTGAAGCTTTCTTT
d_call: -
j_call: TRBJ1-1
v_call: TRBV5-1
cdr3_length: 13
clone_size: -

cdr3_aa: CASSPRTGNQPQHF
cdr3_nt: TGTGCCAGCTCACCACGTACAGGTAATCAGCCCCAGCATTTT
d_call: -
j_call: TRBJ1-5
v_call: TRBV18
cdr3_length: 14
clone_size: -

cdr3_aa: CASSLKSIQETQYF
cdr3_nt: TGCGCCAGCAGCTTGAAATCAATCCAGGAGACCCAGTACTTC
d_call: -
j_call: TRBJ2-5
v_call: TRBV5-1
cdr3_length: 14
clone_size: -

cdr3_aa: CASSADYYNEQFF
cdr3_nt: TGTGCCAGCAGCGCGGACTATTACAATGAGCAGTTCTTC
d_call: -
j_call: TRBJ2-1
v_call: TRBV9
cdr3_length: 13
clone_size: -

cdr3_aa: CSVESGNTIYF
cdr3_nt: TGCAGCGTTGAGTCTGGAAACACCATATATTTT
d_call: -
j_call: TRBJ1-3
v_call: TRBV29-1
cdr3_length: 11
clone_size: few

cdr3_aa: CASSLATGGVQFF
cdr3_nt: TGTGCCAGCAGCTTAGCCACAGGGGGTGTGCAGTTCTTC
d_call: TRBD1
j_call: TRBJ2-1
v_call: TRBV7-2
cdr3_length: 13
clone_size: -

cdr3_aa: CASSPQLTSGEIQYF
cdr3_nt: TGTGCCAGCAGTCCTCAATTGACTAGCGGGGAAATTCAGTACTTC
d_call: TRBD2
j_call: TRBJ2-4
v_call: TRBV27
cdr3_length: 15
clone_size: -

cdr3_aa: CASSSPPVTGDEQFF
cdr3_nt: TGTGCCAGCAGCTCCCCTCCGGTGACAGGGGATGAGCAGTTCTTC
d_call: TRBD1
j_call: TRBJ2-1
v_call: TRBV11-2
cdr3_length: 15
clone_size: few

cdr3_aa: CSVDERAKGEQYF
cdr3_nt: TGCAGCGTTGACGAGAGGGCCAAGGGCGAGCAGTACTTC
d_call: -
j_call: TRBJ2-7
v_call: TRBV29-1
cdr3_length: 13
clone_size: -

cdr3_aa: CSPGQGGGYTF
cdr3_nt: TGCAGTCCAGGGCAGGGCGGCGGCTACACCTTC
d_call: -
j_call: TRBJ1-2
v_call: TRBV20-1
cdr3_length: 11
clone_size: once

cdr3_aa: CAITPGQGTYEQYF
cdr3_nt: TGTGCCATCACCCCAGGACAGGGGACTTACGAGCAGTACTTC
d_call: TRBD1
j_call: TRBJ2-7
v_call: TRBV10-3
cdr3_length: 14
clone_size: -

cdr3_aa: CALRRAGEAFF
cdr3_nt: TGTGCCCTCCGTCGGGCGGGTGAAGCTTTCTTT
d_call: -
j_call: TRBJ1-1
v_call: TRBV30
cdr3_length: 11
clone_size: -

cdr3_aa: CASSDRDRGQETQYF
cdr3_nt: TGTGCCAGCAGCGACCGGGACAGGGGGCAAGAGACCCAGTACTTC
d_call: TRBD1
j_call: TRBJ2-5
v_call: TRBV7-8
cdr3_length: 15
clone_size: -

cdr3_aa: CASSLRARTEQFF
cdr3_nt: TGTGCCAGCAGTTTGCGGGCACGGACCGAGCAGTTCTTC
d_call: -
j_call: TRBJ2-1
v_call: TRBV28
cdr3_length: 13
clone_size: -

cdr3_aa: CASSFAGGQEKLFF
cdr3_nt: TGTGCCAGCAGTTTCGCAGGGGGCCAAGAAAAACTGTTTTTT
d_call: TRBD1
j_call: TRBJ1-4
v_call: TRBV27
cdr3_length: 14
clone_size: few

cdr3_aa: CASSFSGSEDEQFF
cdr3_nt: TGTGCCAGCAGCTTTAGCGGGAGTGAAGATGAGCAGTTCTTC
d_call: TRBD2
j_call: TRBJ2-1
v_call: TRBV7-6
cdr3_length: 14
clone_size: once

cdr3_aa: CASSRRGGGNYGYTF
cdr3_nt: TGTGCCAGCTCCCGCCGAGGGGGCGGTAACTATGGCTACACCTTC
d_call: TRBD1
j_call: TRBJ1-2
v_call: TRBV18
cdr3_length: 15
clone_size: -

cdr3_aa: CASSERTGNQPQHF
cdr3_nt: TGTGCCAGCAGTGAGAGGACAGGCAATCAGCCCCAGCATTTT
d_call: -
j_call: TRBJ1-5
v_call: TRBV2
cdr3_length: 14
clone_size: -

cdr3_aa: CAISSRDRGLVTNEKLFF
cdr3_nt: TGTGCCATCAGTTCCCGGGACAGGGGGCTTGTAACTAATGAAAAACTGTTTTTT
d_call: TRBD1
j_call: TRBJ1-4
v_call: TRBV10-3
cdr3_length: 18
clone_size: -

cdr3_aa: CASSLGLAEGYEQYF
cdr3_nt: TGCGCCAGCAGCTTGGGACTAGCGGAAGGATACGAGCAGTACTTC
d_call: TRBD2
j_call: TRBJ2-7
v_call: TRBV5-1
cdr3_length: 15
clone_size: -

cdr3_aa: CAWSMTGTGPRRSNQPQHF
cdr3_nt: TGTGCCTGGAGTATGACCGGGACAGGACCAAGAAGGAGCAATCAGCCCCAGCATTTT
d_call: TRBD1
j_call: TRBJ1-5
v_call: TRBV30
cdr3_length: 19
clone_size: -

cdr3_aa: CASSSGGPSTDTQYF
cdr3_nt: TGTGCCAGCAGCTCAGGGGGCCCCTCCACAGATACGCAGTATTTT
d_call: TRBD1
j_call: TRBJ2-3
v_call: TRBV9
cdr3_length: 15
clone_size: once

cdr3_aa: CASSLGGLAGDSGELFF
cdr3_nt: TGTGCCAGCAGCTTAGGGGGCCTAGCGGGAGATTCCGGGGAGCTGTTTTTT
d_call: TRBD2
j_call: TRBJ2-2
v_call: TRBV11-2
cdr3_length: 17
clone_size: -

cdr3_aa: CASRSTGTGGAGYTF
cdr3_nt: TGTGCCAGCAGATCCACGGGTACAGGGGGCGCGGGCTACACCTTC
d_call: TRBD1
j_call: TRBJ1-2
v_call: TRBV6-5
cdr3_length: 15
clone_size: -

cdr3_aa: CASSQQGSSGIGAEQFF
cdr3_nt: TGTGCCAGCTCACAGCAGGGTAGTAGCGGGATCGGGGCTGAGCAGTTCTTC
d_call: TRBD2
j_call: TRBJ2-1
v_call: TRBV18
cdr3_length: 17
clone_size: -

cdr3_aa: CASSPRDSGNTIYF
cdr3_nt: TGTGCCAGCAGTCCCAGGGACTCTGGAAACACCATATATTTT
d_call: -
j_call: TRBJ1-3
v_call: TRBV28
cdr3_length: 14
clone_size: -

cdr3_aa: CASSLVGPSGRPSSYEQYF
cdr3_nt: TGTGCCAGCAGTTTAGTCGGTCCCAGCGGGAGACCCTCCTCCTACGAGCAGTACTTC
d_call: TRBD2
j_call: TRBJ2-7
v_call: TRBV27
cdr3_length: 19
clone_size: -

cdr3_aa: CASRSDNSYEQYF
cdr3_nt: TGTGCCAGCAGATCGGACAACTCCTACGAGCAGTACTTC
d_call: -
j_call: TRBJ2-7
v_call: TRBV11-2
cdr3_length: 13
clone_size: few

cdr3_aa: CASSLGGKGYGYTF
cdr3_nt: TGTGCCAGCAGCTTGGGAGGGAAAGGGTATGGCTACACCTTC
d_call: -
j_call: TRBJ1-2
v_call: TRBV5-6
cdr3_length: 14
clone_size: -

cdr3_aa: CASSLDGGQGRSGANVLTF
cdr3_nt: TGTGCCAGCAGCTTGGACGGAGGACAGGGTAGGTCTGGGGCCAACGTCCTGACTTTC
d_call: TRBD1
j_call: TRBJ2-6
v_call: TRBV5-6
cdr3_length: 19
clone_size: -

cdr3_aa: CASSASHDRAGEQYF
cdr3_nt: TGTGCCAGTAGTGCGAGCCATGACAGGGCGGGCGAGCAGTACTTC
d_call: TRBD1
j_call: TRBJ2-7
v_call: TRBV19
cdr3_length: 15
clone_size: -

cdr3_aa: CASSQDYRQVRDIQYF
cdr3_nt: TGCGCCAGCAGCCAAGATTATCGGCAGGTGAGGGACATTCAGTACTTC
d_call: -
j_call: TRBJ2-4
v_call: TRBV4-3
cdr3_length: 16
clone_size: -

cdr3_aa: CATSRGRIDGSYEQYF
cdr3_nt: TGTGCCACCAGCAGAGGCCGGATCGATGGATCCTACGAGCAGTACTTC
d_call: -
j_call: TRBJ2-7
v_call: TRBV15
cdr3_length: 16
clone_size: -

cdr3_aa: CASSQAYNTGELFF
cdr3_nt: TGCGCCAGCAGCCAAGCCTACAACACCGGGGAGCTGTTTTTT
d_call: -
j_call: TRBJ2-2
v_call: TRBV4-1
cdr3_length: 14
clone_size: few

cdr3_aa: CASSLALWLAGGPRNDEQYF
cdr3_nt: TGTGCCAGCAGCTTAGCGCTTTGGCTAGCGGGAGGGCCAAGGAATGACGAGCAGTACTTC
d_call: TRBD2
j_call: TRBJ2-7
v_call: TRBV7-8
cdr3_length: 20
clone_size: -

cdr3_aa: CASAPNAGQYNEQFF
cdr3_nt: TGTGCCAGCGCCCCCAACGCTGGACAGTACAATGAGCAGTTCTTC
d_call: -
j_call: TRBJ2-1
v_call: TRBV7-2
cdr3_length: 15
clone_size: -

cdr3_aa: CASSSDRNTEAFF
cdr3_nt: TGTGCCAGCAGTAGCGACAGGAACACTGAAGCTTTCTTT
d_call: -
j_call: TRBJ1-1
v_call: TRBV6-5
cdr3_length: 13
clone_size: -

cdr3_aa: CAPSGSGRGSQQYF
cdr3_nt: TGTGCTCCCTCGGGTAGCGGGAGGGGAAGCCAACAGTACTTC
d_call: -
j_call: TRBJ2-7
v_call: TRBV21-1
cdr3_length: 14
clone_size: -

cdr3_aa: CASRTGSSYNEQFF
cdr3_nt: TGTGCCAGCAGGACAGGTAGCTCCTACAATGAGCAGTTCTTC
d_call: -
j_call: TRBJ2-1
v_call: TRBV27
cdr3_length: 14
clone_size: few

cdr3_aa: CASSLFSGNTDTQYF
cdr3_nt: TGTGCCAGCAGCTTATTTAGCGGGAACACAGATACGCAGTATTTT
d_call: TRBD2
j_call: TRBJ2-3
v_call: TRBV7-3
cdr3_length: 15
clone_size: few

cdr3_aa: CASTGGHIVNNQPQHF
cdr3_nt: TGTGCCAGTACTGGAGGACACATAGTAAACAATCAGCCCCAGCATTTT
d_call: -
j_call: TRBJ1-5
v_call: TRBV18
cdr3_length: 16
clone_size: -

cdr3_aa: CASSQISGEQYF
cdr3_nt: TGCGCCAGCAGCCAGATCTCGGGGGAGCAGTACTTC
d_call: -
j_call: TRBJ2-7
v_call: TRBV4-3
cdr3_length: 12
clone_size: -

cdr3_aa: CAWKGQGYNEQFF
cdr3_nt: TGTGCCTGGAAGGGACAGGGATACAATGAGCAGTTCTTC
d_call: TRBD1
j_call: TRBJ2-1
v_call: TRBV30
cdr3_length: 13
clone_size: -

cdr3_aa: CAWSKLTGPDEQYF
cdr3_nt: TGTGCCTGGAGTAAATTGACAGGGCCTGACGAGCAGTACTTC
d_call: TRBD1
j_call: TRBJ2-7
v_call: TRBV30
cdr3_length: 14
clone_size: -

cdr3_aa: CASSTTGPYSNQPQHF
cdr3_nt: TGTGCCAGCAGCACTACAGGGCCGTATAGCAATCAGCCCCAGCATTTT
d_call: -
j_call: TRBJ1-5
v_call: TRBV7-8
cdr3_length: 16
clone_size: few

cdr3_aa: CASSGGQGVTGELFF
cdr3_nt: TGTGCTTCCTCCGGGGGACAGGGTGTCACCGGGGAGCTGTTTTTT
d_call: TRBD1
j_call: TRBJ2-2
v_call: TRBV30
cdr3_length: 15
clone_size: -

cdr3_aa: CASSQAGAPGFYEQYF
cdr3_nt: TGCGCCAGCAGCCAAGCGGGGGCCCCCGGATTCTACGAGCAGTACTTC
d_call: -
j_call: TRBJ2-7
v_call: TRBV4-3
cdr3_length: 16
clone_size: -

cdr3_aa: CASSRGQGDGETQYF
cdr3_nt: TGCGCCAGCAGCCGAGGACAGGGGGATGGAGAGACCCAGTACTTC
d_call: TRBD1
j_call: TRBJ2-5
v_call: TRBV4-3
cdr3_length: 15
clone_size: -

cdr3_aa: CASSVVGGWSAGANVLTF
cdr3_nt: TGTGCCAGCAGCGTAGTTGGAGGGTGGTCGGCTGGGGCCAACGTCCTGACTTTC
d_call: -
j_call: TRBJ2-6
v_call: TRBV9
cdr3_length: 18
clone_size: -

cdr3_aa: CASSGGYYGYTF
cdr3_nt: TGTGCCAGCAGTGGGGGGTACTATGGCTACACCTTC
d_call: -
j_call: TRBJ1-2
v_call: TRBV6-5
cdr3_length: 12
clone_size: few